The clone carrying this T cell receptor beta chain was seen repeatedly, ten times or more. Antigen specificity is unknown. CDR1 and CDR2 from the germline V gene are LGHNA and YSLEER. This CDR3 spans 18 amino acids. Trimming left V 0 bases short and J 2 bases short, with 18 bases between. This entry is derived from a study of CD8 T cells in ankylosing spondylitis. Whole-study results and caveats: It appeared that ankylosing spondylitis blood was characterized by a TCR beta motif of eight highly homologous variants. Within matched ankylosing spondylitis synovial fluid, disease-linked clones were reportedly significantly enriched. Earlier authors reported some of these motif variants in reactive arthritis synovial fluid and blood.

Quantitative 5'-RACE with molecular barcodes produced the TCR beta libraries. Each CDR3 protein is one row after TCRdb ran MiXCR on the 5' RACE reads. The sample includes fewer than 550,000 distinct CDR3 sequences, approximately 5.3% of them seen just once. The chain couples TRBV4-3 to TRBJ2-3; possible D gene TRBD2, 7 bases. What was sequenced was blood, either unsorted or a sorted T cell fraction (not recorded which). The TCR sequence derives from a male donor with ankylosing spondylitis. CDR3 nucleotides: TGCGCCAGCAGCCAAGATCGGAGAGGGGGGGGTGCCACAGATACGCAGTATTTT. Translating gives CASSQDRRGGGATDTQYF.